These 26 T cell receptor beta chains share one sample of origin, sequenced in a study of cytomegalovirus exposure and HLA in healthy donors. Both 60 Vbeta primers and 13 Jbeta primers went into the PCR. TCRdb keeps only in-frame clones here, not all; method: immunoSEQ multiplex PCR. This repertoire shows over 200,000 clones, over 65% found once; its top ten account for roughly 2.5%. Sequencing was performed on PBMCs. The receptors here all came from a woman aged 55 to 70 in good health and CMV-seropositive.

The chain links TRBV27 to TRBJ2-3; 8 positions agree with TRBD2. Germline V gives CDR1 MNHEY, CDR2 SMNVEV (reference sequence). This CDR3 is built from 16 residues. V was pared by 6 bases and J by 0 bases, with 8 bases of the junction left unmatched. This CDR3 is CASSRKGGGSTDTQYF. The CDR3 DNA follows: TGTGCCAGCAGCCGTAAAGGCGGGGGGAGCACAGATACGCAGTATTTT.

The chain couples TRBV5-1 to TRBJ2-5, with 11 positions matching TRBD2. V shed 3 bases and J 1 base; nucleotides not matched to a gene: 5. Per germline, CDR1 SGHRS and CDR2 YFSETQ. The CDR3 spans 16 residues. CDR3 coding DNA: TGCGCCAGCAGCTCCCCTAGCGGGGGGACCCAAGAGACCCAGTACTTC. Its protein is CASSSPSGGTQETQYF.

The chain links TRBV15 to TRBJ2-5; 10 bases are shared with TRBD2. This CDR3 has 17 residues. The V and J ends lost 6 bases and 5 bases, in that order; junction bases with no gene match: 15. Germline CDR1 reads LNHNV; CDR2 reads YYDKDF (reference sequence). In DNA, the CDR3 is TGTGCCACCAGACGACAGGGAATAGCGGGGGGCTGGGAGACCCAGTACTTC. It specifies CATRRQGIAGGWETQYF.

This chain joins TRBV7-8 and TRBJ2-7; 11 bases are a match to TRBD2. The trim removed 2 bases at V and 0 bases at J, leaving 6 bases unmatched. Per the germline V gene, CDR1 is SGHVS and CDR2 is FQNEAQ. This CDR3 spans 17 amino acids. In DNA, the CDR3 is TGTGCCAGCAGCTTATGGTCTAGCGGGAGGAGCTCCTACGAGCAGTACTTC. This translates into CASSLWSSGRSSYEQYF.

The CDR3, as DNA: TGTGCCATCAACCAAGGAGGGCAGGGGAACACTGAAGCTTTCTTT. Translating gives CAINQGGQGNTEAFF. The chain is built from TRBV10-3 and TRBJ1-1; D is possibly TRBD1 (5 bases). Germline CDR1 reads ENHRY; CDR2 reads SYGVKD. V shed 7 bases and J shed 1 base, with 16 bases lying between them. This CDR3 region has 15 residues.

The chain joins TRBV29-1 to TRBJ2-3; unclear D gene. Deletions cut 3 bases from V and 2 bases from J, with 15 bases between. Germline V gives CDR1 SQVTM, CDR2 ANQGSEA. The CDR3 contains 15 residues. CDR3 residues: CSVDSDFHFTDTQYF. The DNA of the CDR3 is TGCAGCGTTGACTCAGACTTTCACTTCACAGATACGCAGTATTTT.

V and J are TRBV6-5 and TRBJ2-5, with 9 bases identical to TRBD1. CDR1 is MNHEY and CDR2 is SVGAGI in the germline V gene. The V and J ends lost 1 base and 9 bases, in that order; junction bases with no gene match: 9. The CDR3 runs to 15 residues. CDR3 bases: TGTGCCAGCAGTTACTGGGGACAGGGAGGTTCGGCCCAGTACTTC. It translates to CASSYWGQGGSAQYF.

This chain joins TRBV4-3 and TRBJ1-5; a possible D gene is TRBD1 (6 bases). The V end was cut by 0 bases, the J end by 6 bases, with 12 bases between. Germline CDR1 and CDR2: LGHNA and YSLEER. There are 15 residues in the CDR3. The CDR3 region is CASSQDTGGGQPQHF. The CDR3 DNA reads TGCGCCAGCAGCCAAGATACGGGAGGGGGTCAGCCCCAGCATTTT.

The CDR3 DNA sequence: TGTGCCAGCAGATATAACCGGGACAGGGGGGAAGGCTACACCTTC. Its protein is CASRYNRDRGEGYTF. The chain couples TRBV2 to TRBJ1-2, with 11 positions matching TRBD1. Germline V gives CDR1 SNHLY, CDR2 FYNNEI. Trimming cost V 6 bases and J 8 bases; bases outside gene matches: 11. CDR3 length equals 15 residues.

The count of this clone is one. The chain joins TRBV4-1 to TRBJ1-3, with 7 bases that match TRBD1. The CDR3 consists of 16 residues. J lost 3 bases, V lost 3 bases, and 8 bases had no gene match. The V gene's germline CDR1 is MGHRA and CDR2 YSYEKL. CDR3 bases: TGCGCCAGCAGCCACGGGACAGCCGGGCGTGGAAACACCATATATTTT. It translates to CASSHGTAGRGNTIYF.

CDR3 in amino acids: CASSPFETQYF. The CDR3 DNA reads as TGTGCCAGCAGCCCCTTCGAGACCCAGTACTTC. The rearrangement links TRBV7-9 to TRBJ2-5; D gene unclear. The V end was cut by 5 bases, the J end by 5 bases, with 6 bases between. The CDR3 is 11 residues long. CDR1 is SEHNR and CDR2 is FQNEAQ in the germline V gene (reference sequence).

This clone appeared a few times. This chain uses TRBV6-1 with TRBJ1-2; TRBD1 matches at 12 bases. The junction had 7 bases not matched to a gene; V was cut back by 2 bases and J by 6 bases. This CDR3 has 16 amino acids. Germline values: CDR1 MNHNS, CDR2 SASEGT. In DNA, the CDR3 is TGTGCCAGCAGTGAAATGGGGGACAGGGGGCTTGATGGCTACACCTTC. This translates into CASSEMGDRGLDGYTF.

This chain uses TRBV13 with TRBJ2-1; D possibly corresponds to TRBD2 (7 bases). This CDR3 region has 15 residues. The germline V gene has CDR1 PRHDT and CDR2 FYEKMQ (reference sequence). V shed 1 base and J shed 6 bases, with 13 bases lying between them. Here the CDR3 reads CASSLEGGGVNEQFF. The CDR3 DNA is TGTGCCAGCAGCTTAGAGGGGGGGGGCGTCAATGAGCAGTTCTTC.

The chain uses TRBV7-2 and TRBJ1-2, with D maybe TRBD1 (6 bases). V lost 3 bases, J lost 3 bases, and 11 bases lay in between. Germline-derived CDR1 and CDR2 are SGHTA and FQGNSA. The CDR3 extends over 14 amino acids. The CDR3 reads CASSFRGRDYGYTF. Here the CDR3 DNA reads TGTGCCAGCAGCTTCAGGGGCCGGGACTATGGCTACACCTTC.

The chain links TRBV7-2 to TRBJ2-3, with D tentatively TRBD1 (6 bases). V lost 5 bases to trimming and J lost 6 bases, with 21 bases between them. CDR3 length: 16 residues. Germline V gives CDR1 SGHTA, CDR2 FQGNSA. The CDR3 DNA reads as TGTGCCAGCAGCCGCCCCAAGGGGGAGTCTTGGGATACGCAGTATTTT. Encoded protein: CASSRPKGESWDTQYF.

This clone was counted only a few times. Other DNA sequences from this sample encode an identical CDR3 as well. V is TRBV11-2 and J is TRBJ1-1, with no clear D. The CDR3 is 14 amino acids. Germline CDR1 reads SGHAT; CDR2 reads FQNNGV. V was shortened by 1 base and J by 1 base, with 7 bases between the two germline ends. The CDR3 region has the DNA TGTGCCAGCAGCTTAGTACGGGGGAACACTGAAGCTTTCTTT. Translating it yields CASSLVRGNTEAFF.

The CDR3 bases are TGTGCCAGCAGCTTTCAGGGGAGCGGAGAGACCCAGTACTTC. Encoded protein: CASSFQGSGETQYF. V is TRBV7-2 and J is TRBJ2-5, with D perhaps TRBD1 (6 bases). The germline V gene has CDR1 SGHTA and CDR2 FQGNSA. The CDR3 runs to 14 residues. V shed 3 bases and J shed 4 bases, with 12 bases lying between them.

CDR3 sequence (DNA): TGTGCCAGCAGCGTAGCAACTAGCGGGAGCACAGATACGCAGTATTTT. As protein: CASSVATSGSTDTQYF. The J gene is TRBJ2-3, the V gene TRBV9, with 9 nucleotides matching TRBD2. The CDR3 runs 16 residues. From germline, CDR1 is SGDLS and CDR2 YYNGEE. V was pared by 0 bases and J by 0 bases, with 2 bases of the junction left unmatched.

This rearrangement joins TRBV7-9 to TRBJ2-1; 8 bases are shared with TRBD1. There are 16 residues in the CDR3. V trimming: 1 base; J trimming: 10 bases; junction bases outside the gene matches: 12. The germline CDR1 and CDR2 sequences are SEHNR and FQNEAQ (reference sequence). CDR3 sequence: CASSLGTGRLGEEQFF. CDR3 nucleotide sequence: TGTGCCAGCAGCTTAGGGACAGGGAGGCTCGGAGAAGAGCAGTTCTTC.

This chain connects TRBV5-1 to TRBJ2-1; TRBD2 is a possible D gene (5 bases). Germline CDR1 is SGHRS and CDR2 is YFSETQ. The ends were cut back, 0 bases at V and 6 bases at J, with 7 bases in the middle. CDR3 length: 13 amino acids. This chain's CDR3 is CASSLARVNEQFF. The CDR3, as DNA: TGCGCCAGCAGCTTGGCGCGGGTCAATGAGCAGTTCTTC. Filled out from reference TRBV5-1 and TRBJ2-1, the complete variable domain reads KAGVTQTPRYLIKTRGQQVTLSCSPISGHRSVSWYQQTPGQGLQFLFEYFSETQRNKGNFPGRFSGRQFSNSRSEMNVSTLELGDSALYLCASSLARVNEQFFGPGTRLTVL.

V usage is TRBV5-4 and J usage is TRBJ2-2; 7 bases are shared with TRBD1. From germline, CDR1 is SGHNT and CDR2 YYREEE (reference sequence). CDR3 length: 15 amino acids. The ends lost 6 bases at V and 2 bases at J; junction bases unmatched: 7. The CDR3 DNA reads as TGTGCCAGCACCAACAGGACAGGAAACACCGGGGAGCTGTTTTTT. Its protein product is CASTNRTGNTGELFF.

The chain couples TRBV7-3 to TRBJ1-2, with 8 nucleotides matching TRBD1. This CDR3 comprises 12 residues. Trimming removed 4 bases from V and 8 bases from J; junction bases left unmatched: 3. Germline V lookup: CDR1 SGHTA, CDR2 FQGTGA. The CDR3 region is CASSSGQDGYTF. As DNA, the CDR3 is TGTGCCAGCAGCTCGGGACAGGACGGCTACACCTTC.

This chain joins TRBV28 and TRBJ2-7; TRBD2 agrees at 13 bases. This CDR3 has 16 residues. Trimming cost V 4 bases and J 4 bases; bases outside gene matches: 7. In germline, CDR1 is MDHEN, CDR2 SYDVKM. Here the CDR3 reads CASSSLTSGGAYEQYF. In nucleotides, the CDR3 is TGTGCCAGCAGTTCGCTTACTAGCGGGGGGGCATACGAGCAGTACTTC.

For the CDR3, the DNA is TGTGCCATCACCCAAGACAGGGACGGTTTACCCCTCCACTTT. Amino acid sequence: CAITQDRDGLPLHF. The chain couples TRBV10-3 to TRBJ1-6, with 7 bases identical to TRBD1. The germline gives CDR1 ENHRY, CDR2 SYGVKD. V gave up 7 bases and J gave up 12 bases; unmatched junction bases: 12. This CDR3 comprises 14 residues.

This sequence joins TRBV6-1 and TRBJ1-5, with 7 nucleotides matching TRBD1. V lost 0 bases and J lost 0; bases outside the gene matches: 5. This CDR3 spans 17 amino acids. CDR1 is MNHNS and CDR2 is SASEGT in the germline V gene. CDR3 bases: TGTGCCAGCAGTGAAGCGGCAGGGGGTTTTAGCAATCAGCCCCAGCATTTT. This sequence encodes CASSEAAGGFSNQPQHF.

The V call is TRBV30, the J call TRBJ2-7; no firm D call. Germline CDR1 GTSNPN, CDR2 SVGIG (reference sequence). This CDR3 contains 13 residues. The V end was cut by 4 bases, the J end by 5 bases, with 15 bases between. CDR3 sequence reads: CAWKRPGRNEQYF. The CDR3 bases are TGTGCCTGGAAACGGCCAGGTAGGAACGAGCAGTACTTC.